These 20 T cell receptor beta chains originate from one sample sequenced in a study of cytomegalovirus exposure and HLA in healthy donors. 60 Vbeta and 13 Jbeta primers were used in PCR. Assay used: immunoSEQ multiplex PCR; TCRdb lists only in-frame clones, some missing. The repertoire includes just over 95,000 clones, 75% to 85% of them detected once, and roughly 4.5% sits in the top ten. The specimen sequenced was PBMCs. The receptors originated from a woman aged 40 to 50 in good health and CMV-seronegative.

This clone turned up a few times. V is TRBV9 and J is TRBJ2-1, with a tentative D call TRBD1 (5 bases). Trimming left V 1 base short and J 6 bases short, with 8 bases between. Germline-derived CDR1 and CDR2 are SGDLS and YYNGEE. The CDR3 contains 13 residues. The CDR3 here is CASSVSQVNEQFF. DNA of the CDR3: TGTGCCAGCAGCGTATCACAGGTCAATGAGCAGTTCTTC.

The chain recombines TRBV5-1 with TRBJ1-1; D not certain. CDR1 SGHRS and CDR2 YFSETQ come from the germline V gene. V lost 2 bases to trimming and J lost 1 base, with 6 bases between them. The CDR3 contains 13 residues. The CDR3 sequence: CASSFSGNTEAFF. The CDR3 coding sequence is TGCGCCAGCAGCTTCTCAGGGAACACTGAAGCTTTCTTT.

The table lists this clone with a count of one. The chain employs TRBV7-8 and TRBJ1-1, with a weak D call TRBD1 (6 bases). Trimming removed 7 bases from V and 4 bases from J, with 19 bases in between. Germline CDR1 SGHVS, CDR2 FQNEAQ. This CDR3 has 15 residues. The CDR3 spells CASTNTGFQVTEAFF. In DNA form, the CDR3 reads TGTGCCAGCACCAACACAGGGTTTCAAGTCACTGAAGCTTTCTTT.

The chain joins TRBV10-3 to TRBJ1-1, with D possibly matching TRBD1 (6 bases). Germline V gene lookup returns CDR1 ENHRY and CDR2 SYGVKD. V was shortened by 0 bases and J by 0 bases, with 8 bases between the two germline ends. The CDR3 extends over 15 amino acids. This chain's CDR3 is CAISESDRLNTEAFF. The CDR3 DNA reads TGTGCCATCAGTGAGTCCGACAGGCTGAACACTGAAGCTTTCTTT.

The gene calls are TRBV21-1 and TRBJ1-4. TRBV21-1 is a pseudogene locus. This CDR3 comprises 13 residues. The CDR3 here is CASTGLTNEKLFF. CDR3 coding DNA: TGTGCCAGCACGGGACTCACGAATGAAAAACTGTTTTTT.

This chain joins TRBV5-4 and TRBJ2-4; 13 bases align to TRBD2. After removal of 1 base from V and 1 base from J, the junction contained 5 bases not matched to a gene. Germline V CDR1 and CDR2: SGHNT, YYREEE (reference sequence). This CDR3 contains 18 residues. The CDR3 sequence is CASSLTSGGARAKNIQYF. The CDR3 nucleotides are TGTGCCAGCAGCTTGACTAGCGGGGGGGCCAGGGCCAAAAACATTCAGTACTTC.

This chain uses TRBV9 with TRBJ1-5, with D uncertain. The germline gives CDR1 SGDLS, CDR2 YYNGEE. This CDR3 has 13 residues. V lost 0 bases and J 5 bases, leaving 6 bases between the germline ends. The CDR3 DNA reads as TGTGCCAGCAGCGTAGAACCAGATCAGCCCCAGCATTTT. This codes for CASSVEPDQPQHF. Together with reference TRBV9 and TRBJ1-5, the CDR3 gives the full variable domain: DSGVTQTPKHLITATGQRVTLRCSPRSGDLSVYWYQQSLDQGLQFLIQYYNGEERAKGNILERFSAQQFPDLHSELNLSSLELGDSALYFCASSVEPDQPQHFGDGTRLSIL.

CDR3: CASSLGFSGGGYTDTQYF. The CDR3 nucleotides read TGTGCCAGCAGCTTAGGGTTTAGCGGGGGAGGATACACAGATACGCAGTATTTT. The genes are TRBV7-9 and TRBJ2-3; 9 bases match TRBD2. Germline assignment: CDR1 SEHNR and CDR2 FQNEAQ (reference sequence). This CDR3 contains 18 residues. V shed 1 base and J 2 bases; nucleotides not matched to a gene: 10.

The chain employs TRBV7-9 and TRBJ1-2; D call uncertain. V was clipped by 4 bases and J by 4 bases, with 16 bases between them. The V gene's germline CDR1 is SEHNR and CDR2 FQNEAQ (reference sequence). The CDR3 is 15 amino acids. The CDR3 loop reads CASSSEAGEAYGYTF. The CDR3 DNA reads TGTGCCAGCAGCTCCGAAGCCGGGGAGGCCTATGGCTACACCTTC.

This clone was seen a handful of times. This sequence joins TRBV29-1 and TRBJ2-3; perhaps TRBD2 as D (6 bases). This CDR3 comprises 14 residues. V was trimmed by 3 bases and J by 2 bases, leaving 12 bases between them. Germline V gives CDR1 SQVTM, CDR2 ANQGSEA. This CDR3 is CSVDGGVITDTQYF. CDR3 sequence (DNA): TGCAGCGTTGATGGCGGGGTAATCACAGATACGCAGTATTTT.

CDR3 residues: CASLPGANTGELFF. The CDR3 region has the DNA TGTGCCAGCCTACCCGGTGCGAACACCGGGGAGCTGTTTTTT. The chain has TRBV7-6 and TRBJ2-2; D is undetermined. The CDR3 sequence is 14 residues long. The germline V gene encodes CDR1 SGHVS and CDR2 FNYEAQ. With 8 bases removed from V and 0 bases from J, the gap between germline ends came to 10 bases.

The chain combines TRBV7-8 with TRBJ1-5, with a tentative D call TRBD1 (6 bases). There are 15 residues in the CDR3. V gave up 8 bases and J gave up 1 base, with 15 bases separating them. Germline assignment: CDR1 SGHVS and CDR2 FQNEAQ. The CDR3 protein is CASLPGTRSNQPQHF. Written as DNA, the CDR3 is TGTGCCAGCCTACCCGGGACAAGGAGCAATCAGCCCCAGCATTTT.

The chain recombines TRBV4-1 with TRBJ1-1, with D perhaps matching TRBD1 (6 bases). V lost 1 base to trimming and J lost 0 bases, with 9 bases between them. The CDR3 extends over 15 amino acids. Germline V gene lookup returns CDR1 MGHRA and CDR2 YSYEKL. The CDR3 DNA sequence: TGCGCCAGCAGCCAAGCTGGGGGCATGAACACTGAAGCTTTCTTT. It yields the protein CASSQAGGMNTEAFF.

The genes are TRBV6-6 and TRBJ2-1; weak D call: TRBD2 (7 bases). The CDR3 is 13 amino acids. V shed 7 bases and J shed 7 bases, with 14 bases lying between them. CDR1 is MNHNY and CDR2 is SVGAGI in the germline V gene (reference sequence). The CDR3 reads CASKGGAGNEQFF. CDR3 DNA: TGTGCCAGCAAAGGGGGAGCGGGGAATGAGCAGTTCTTC.

DNA for the CDR3: TGTGCCAGCAGTGTGGGACAGCGAAACACTGAAGCTTTCTTT. It encodes CASSVGQRNTEAFF. The chain carries TRBV2 and TRBJ1-1; 7 bases are shared with TRBD1. J was trimmed by 2 bases and V by 4 bases; bases with no gene match: 4. The germline V gene encodes CDR1 SNHLY and CDR2 FYNNEI. This CDR3 has 14 amino acids.

Details on this clone: Relative to the germline gene, one junction end is altered; a read error may explain this. The rearrangement joins TRBV5-1 to TRBJ2-4; 12 bases line up with TRBD2. The CDR3 extends over 16 amino acids. CDR1 and CDR2 from the germline V gene are SGHRS and YFSETQ. CDR3 loop: CASSFSSGGATNIQYF. CDR3 nucleotide sequence: TGCGCCAGCAGCTTCTCTAGCGGGGGGGCCACAAACATTCAGTACTTC.

The V and J genes are TRBV9 and TRBJ2-1; possible D gene TRBD2, 6 bases. Germline CDR1 SGDLS, CDR2 YYNGEE. Deletions cut 3 bases from V and 4 bases from J, with 14 bases between. The CDR3 length is 15 residues. For the CDR3, the DNA is TGTGCCAGCAGCGCCCAGGGACTCCGATACAATGAGCAGTTCTTC. Protein: CASSAQGLRYNEQFF.

This chain links TRBV7-9 with TRBJ2-1; 9 bases are shared with TRBD1. The V segment lost 7 bases and the J segment 2 bases; nucleotides outside the gene matches: 6. The CDR3 is 15 amino acids. The V gene's germline CDR1 is SEHNR and CDR2 FQNEAQ (reference sequence). The chain's CDR3 is CASTPRDRAYNEQFF. The CDR3 coding sequence is TGTGCCAGCACGCCCCGGGACAGGGCCTACAATGAGCAGTTCTTC.

J is TRBJ1-5 and V is TRBV4-2; TRBD1 might be the D (6 bases). V was pared by 2 bases and J by 3 bases, with 11 bases between. This CDR3 has 15 amino acids. The germline V gene encodes CDR1 LGHNA and CDR2 YNFKEQ. This chain's CDR3 is CASSQQTGYNQPQHF. CDR3 sequence (DNA): TGTGCCAGCAGCCAACAGACAGGCTACAATCAGCCCCAGCATTTT.

J is TRBJ1-5 and V is TRBV27; weak D call: TRBD1 (5 bases). Germline lookup yields CDR1 MNHEY and CDR2 SMNVEV (reference sequence). This CDR3 spans 16 amino acids. The ends were cut back, 6 bases at V and 1 base at J, with 16 bases in the middle. CDR3 sequence reads: CASSSRGGQSNQPQHF. The CDR3 bases are TGTGCCAGCAGCTCTAGAGGTGGACAAAGCAATCAGCCCCAGCATTTT.